Below are 8 T cell receptor beta chains sequenced from a single sample in a study of blood T cells in healthy people across ages. A J-beta primer mix and a sample-barcoded 5' primer were used in a second PCR of roughly 6 to 11 cycles. TCRdb called the 5' RACE reads again in MiXCR, with one record for every CDR3 protein. The sample shows about 1 million distinct CDR3 sequences, more than 35% of them seen only once. Source material: blood. All receptors derive from a woman in her sixties or seventies in good health.

The chain uses TRBV5-1 and TRBJ1-1; unclear D gene. CDR3 length: 14 amino acids. V lost 0 bases and J 6 bases, leaving 12 bases between the germline ends. Germline loops: CDR1 SGHRS, CDR2 YFSETQ. The CDR3 DNA sequence: TGCGCCAGCAGCTTGGTTATGGGAGCGGCTGAAGCTTTCTTT. Protein sequence: CASSLVMGAAEAFF.

This clonotype was detected ten times or more. The chain uses TRBV27 and TRBJ2-1; D is undetermined. Germline V gives CDR1 MNHEY, CDR2 SMNVEV (reference sequence). The CDR3 totals 11 residues. The V end was cut by 6 bases, the J end by 8 bases, with 8 bases between. The CDR3 DNA sequence: TGTGCCAGCAGCACCTTAGATGAGCAGTTCTTC. As protein: CASSTLDEQFF.

This clonotype has just a few counts. V and J are TRBV29-1 and TRBJ1-4; possibly TRBD1 for D (6 bases). The CDR3 is 12 residues long. V was cut by 7 bases and J by 2 bases, with 8 bases left in between. The V gene's germline CDR1 is SQVTM and CDR2 ANQGSEA. CDR3 in amino acids: CSAQGTNEKLFF. As DNA, the CDR3 is TGCAGCGCACAGGGCACTAATGAAAAACTGTTTTTT.

This clonotype was observed a few times. The chain joins TRBV25-1 to TRBJ2-2; 9 bases are shared with TRBD2. The J segment lost 6 bases and the V segment lost 10 bases, leaving 15 bases of the junction unmatched. The germline V gene has CDR1 MGHDK and CDR2 SYGVNS. There are 16 residues in the CDR3. The CDR3 here is CATTGVGGRAAGELFF. In DNA, the CDR3 is TGTGCCACCACCGGGGTCGGCGGGAGGGCCGCCGGGGAGCTGTTTTTT.

The rearrangement links TRBV5-5 to TRBJ2-5, with D possibly being TRBD1 or TRBD2 (5 bases each). The ends were cut back, 0 bases at V and 11 bases at J, with 23 bases in the middle. The CDR3 covers 16 residues. Germline loops: CDR1 SGHKS, CDR2 YYEKEE (reference sequence). In nucleotides, the CDR3 is TGTGCCAGCAGCTTGGCCCTTCACGGGGCGGTAAATGAGCAGTACTTC. Translation: CASSLALHGAVNEQYF.

The chain couples TRBV12-3 or TRBV12-4 to TRBJ2-3; 12 bases line up with TRBD2. CDR3 length: 15 amino acids. V was pared by 6 bases and J by 1 base, with 2 bases of the junction left unmatched. The CDR3 bases are TGTGCCAGCAGCGGACTAGCGGGACGCACAGATACGCAGTATTTT. Its translation: CASSGLAGRTDTQYF.

The chain joins TRBV10-3 to TRBJ1-2; D is unresolved. Germline V gene data show CDR1 as ENHRY and CDR2 as SYGVKD. V was pared by 3 bases and J by 4 bases, with 12 bases between. CDR3 length: 14 residues. The CDR3, as DNA: TGTGCCATCAGTGACCCGACACCCTCCTATGGCTACACCTTC. Encoded protein: CAISDPTPSYGYTF.

This clonotype appeared a few times. The chain employs TRBV27 and TRBJ2-5; 16 bases line up with TRBD2. There are 18 residues in the CDR3. V was pared by 7 bases and J by 5 bases, with 13 bases of the junction left unmatched. CDR1 and CDR2 (germline): MNHEY, SMNVEV (reference sequence). The CDR3 here is CASTPTGTSGRAGETQYF. In DNA form, the CDR3 reads TGTGCCAGCACCCCTACCGGGACTAGCGGGAGGGCCGGTGAGACCCAGTACTTC.